This is a list of T cell receptor beta chains from one sample in a study of T cell repertoires in cytomegalovirus infection. TCRdb called the reads again in MiXCR, with one record for every CDR3 protein. Among 250,000 to 300,000 distinct CDR3 sequences, over 15% were seen once, and the ten largest hold about half. Material for sequencing was CD8+ T cells from PBMCs. Receptor source: a human donor in good health (CMV status not recorded). Some clones in this sample may be carry-over from other donors' samples. The CDR3 runs from the conserved cysteine through the conserved F or W. The order of the fields is D gene, V gene, J gene, clone size, CDR3 protein, CDR3 DNA. The D gene is left open where the match is weak. The size of a clone is reported for some rows only, either as once, few or many, or as a class for expanded clones.

D gene: .
V gene: TRBV7-6
J gene: TRBJ2-3
clone size: many
CDR3 protein: CASSFTPVGTDTQYF
CDR3 DNA: TGTGCCAGCAGCTTCACCCCGGTCGGCACAGATACGCAGTATTTT

D gene: TRBD2
V gene: TRBV12-3/TRBV12-4
J gene: TRBJ2-5
clone size: many
CDR3 protein: CASSSGELWASGGTFQETQYF
CDR3 DNA: TGTGCCAGCAGTTCAGGCGAATTGTGGGCTAGCGGGGGAACCTTCCAAGAGACCCAGTACTTC

D gene: .
V gene: TRBV7-6
J gene: TRBJ2-1
clone size: many
CDR3 protein: CASSSIDSPNEQFF
CDR3 DNA: TGTGCCAGCAGCTCCATCGACAGTCCTAATGAGCAGTTCTTC

D gene: .
V gene: TRBV10-3
J gene: TRBJ2-5
clone size: few
CDR3 protein: CAISELWEQETQYF
CDR3 DNA: TGTGCCATCAGTGAGTTGTGGGAGCAAGAGACCCAGTACTTC

D gene: .
V gene: TRBV5-4
J gene: TRBJ2-7
clone size: .
CDR3 protein: CASSAPGTHEQYF
CDR3 DNA: TGTGCCAGCAGCGCACCGGGGACCCACGAGCAGTACTTC

D gene: .
V gene: TRBV6-5
J gene: TRBJ1-1
clone size: few
CDR3 protein: CASSYGWGDTEAFF
CDR3 DNA: TGTGCCAGCAGTTACGGGTGGGGGGACACTGAAGCTTTCTTT

D gene: TRBD2
V gene: TRBV7-6
J gene: TRBJ2-2
clone size: .
CDR3 protein: CASSRPLASGGGTGELFF
CDR3 DNA: TGTGCCAGCAGCCGCCCCCTTGCTAGCGGGGGGGGTACCGGGGAGCTGTTTTTT

D gene: .
V gene: TRBV6-5
J gene: TRBJ2-7
clone size: .
CDR3 protein: CASSYPPAAEQYF
CDR3 DNA: TGTGCCAGCAGTTACCCTCCGGCAGCAGAGCAGTACTTC

D gene: .
V gene: TRBV19
J gene: TRBJ2-6
clone size: few
CDR3 protein: CASSIPGAGANVLTF
CDR3 DNA: TGTGCCAGTAGTATCCCTGGAGCTGGGGCCAACGTCCTGACTTTC

D gene: TRBD2
V gene: TRBV7-2
J gene: TRBJ2-2
clone size: .
CDR3 protein: CASSFTSGRANTGELFF
CDR3 DNA: TGTGCCAGCAGCTTTACTAGCGGGCGAGCGAACACCGGGGAGCTGTTTTTT

D gene: .
V gene: TRBV28
J gene: TRBJ2-1
clone size: many
CDR3 protein: CASSLLALEIHEQFF
CDR3 DNA: TGTGCCAGCAGTTTATTAGCTCTGGAGATCCATGAGCAGTTCTTC

D gene: .
V gene: TRBV7-8
J gene: TRBJ1-2
clone size: .
CDR3 protein: CASSLAEGYTF
CDR3 DNA: TGTGCCAGCAGCTTAGCGGAAGGCTACACCTTC

D gene: .
V gene: TRBV7-3
J gene: TRBJ2-7
clone size: .
CDR3 protein: CASSDGTVEQYF
CDR3 DNA: TGTGCCAGCAGCGATGGGACCGTCGAGCAGTACTTC

D gene: TRBD1
V gene: TRBV7-9
J gene: TRBJ1-2
clone size: many
CDR3 protein: CASSLTGTAGGYTF
CDR3 DNA: TGTGCCAGCAGCCTTACCGGGACAGCTGGCGGCTACACCTTC

D gene: .
V gene: TRBV11-2
J gene: TRBJ2-5
clone size: .
CDR3 protein: CASSLGLGGLETQYF
CDR3 DNA: TGTGCCAGCAGCTTAGGGCTGGGGGGATTAGAGACCCAGTACTTC

D gene: .
V gene: TRBV6-1
J gene: TRBJ1-2
clone size: few
CDR3 protein: CASSVRATANYGYTF
CDR3 DNA: TGTGCCAGCAGTGTAAGGGCGACTGCTAACTATGGCTACACCTTC

D gene: TRBD1
V gene: TRBV14
J gene: TRBJ1-4
clone size: few
CDR3 protein: CASSPDEGAREKLFF
CDR3 DNA: TGTGCCAGCAGCCCAGATGAGGGGGCTCGTGAAAAACTGTTTTTT

D gene: .
V gene: TRBV6-2/TRBV6-3
J gene: TRBJ1-2
clone size: few
CDR3 protein: CASSLGMDYGYTF
CDR3 DNA: TGTGCCAGCAGTTTGGGGATGGACTATGGCTACACCTTC

D gene: TRBD1
V gene: TRBV7-8
J gene: TRBJ2-7
clone size: many
CDR3 protein: CASSLSDRGNYEQYF
CDR3 DNA: TGTGCCAGCAGCCTCTCGGACAGGGGCAACTACGAGCAGTACTTC

D gene: .
V gene: TRBV5-6
J gene: TRBJ2-3
clone size: .
CDR3 protein: CASSLRFGQRTDTQYF
CDR3 DNA: TGTGCCAGCAGCTTGCGGTTCGGGCAACGCACAGATACGCAGTATTTT

D gene: .
V gene: TRBV7-9
J gene: TRBJ1-2
clone size: .
CDR3 protein: CASSLGSSVYGYTF
CDR3 DNA: TGTGCCAGCAGCTTAGGCAGCAGCGTCTATGGCTACACCTTC

D gene: .
V gene: TRBV7-2
J gene: TRBJ2-1
clone size: .
CDR3 protein: CASSLEGIGGPSFEQFF
CDR3 DNA: TGTGCCAGCAGCTTAGAAGGTATAGGGGGGCCGAGTTTTGAGCAGTTCTTC

D gene: .
V gene: TRBV12-3/TRBV12-4
J gene: TRBJ1-4
clone size: many
CDR3 protein: CASSFFVEGRGMPANEKLFF
CDR3 DNA: TGTGCCAGCAGTTTTTTCGTCGAGGGGCGTGGAATGCCAGCTAATGAAAAACTGTTTTTT

D gene: .
V gene: TRBV20-1
J gene: TRBJ2-5
clone size: .
CDR3 protein: CSARDVALTLGQYF
CDR3 DNA: TGCAGTGCTAGAGACGTGGCCCTTACTTTGGGCCAGTACTTC

D gene: TRBD1
V gene: TRBV5-6
J gene: TRBJ2-2
clone size: many
CDR3 protein: CASSPGTGYTGELFF
CDR3 DNA: TGTGCCAGCAGCCCCGGGACAGGGTACACCGGGGAGCTGTTTTTT

D gene: .
V gene: TRBV24-1
J gene: TRBJ2-7
clone size: .
CDR3 protein: CATSDGASLTYEQYF
CDR3 DNA: TGTGCCACCAGTGATGGGGCCAGCTTGACCTACGAGCAGTACTTC

D gene: .
V gene: TRBV19
J gene: TRBJ1-6
clone size: few
CDR3 protein: CASSPGGNNSPLHF
CDR3 DNA: TGTGCCAGTAGCCCCGGCGGGAATAATTCACCCCTCCACTTT

D gene: TRBD1
V gene: TRBV25-1
J gene: TRBJ1-2
clone size: .
CDR3 protein: CASSAPGQGHHGYTF
CDR3 DNA: TGTGCCAGCAGCGCACCGGGACAGGGTCATCATGGCTACACCTTC

D gene: TRBD2
V gene: TRBV15
J gene: TRBJ2-5
clone size: few
CDR3 protein: CATRDEAGGYQETQYF
CDR3 DNA: TGTGCCACCAGGGACGAAGCGGGGGGGTACCAAGAGACCCAGTACTTC

D gene: TRBD1
V gene: TRBV25-1
J gene: TRBJ2-2
clone size: .
CDR3 protein: CASTGGTGELFF
CDR3 DNA: TGTGCCAGCACAGGGGGCACCGGGGAGCTGTTTTTT

D gene: .
V gene: TRBV13
J gene: TRBJ2-7
clone size: once
CDR3 protein: CASSLGVGDYEQYF
CDR3 DNA: TGTGCCAGCAGCTTAGGCGTGGGAGACTACGAGCAGTACTTC

D gene: .
V gene: TRBV6-2/TRBV6-3
J gene: TRBJ2-3
clone size: few
CDR3 protein: CASRPFGGPPDTQYF
CDR3 DNA: TGTGCCAGCAGGCCGTTTGGGGGGCCGCCAGATACGCAGTATTTT

D gene: .
V gene: TRBV28
J gene: TRBJ2-5
clone size: .
CDR3 protein: CASRIRVILGEETQYF
CDR3 DNA: TGTGCCAGCAGGATCCGGGTCATCCTGGGCGAAGAGACCCAGTACTTC

D gene: TRBD1
V gene: TRBV5-3
J gene: TRBJ1-4
clone size: .
CDR3 protein: CARSPKDRGTNEKLFF
CDR3 DNA: TGTGCCAGAAGCCCGAAGGACAGGGGCACTAATGAAAAACTGTTTTTT

D gene: .
V gene: TRBV6-2/TRBV6-3
J gene: TRBJ2-2
clone size: .
CDR3 protein: CASSYFGQGGYTGELFF
CDR3 DNA: TGTGCCAGCAGTTACTTCGGACAGGGAGGGTACACCGGGGAGCTGTTTTTT

D gene: .
V gene: TRBV11-2
J gene: TRBJ1-1
clone size: many
CDR3 protein: CASRPTGWATEAFF
CDR3 DNA: TGTGCCAGCAGGCCCACAGGGTGGGCCACTGAAGCTTTCTTT

D gene: .
V gene: TRBV5-1
J gene: TRBJ2-3
clone size: .
CDR3 protein: CASSLDREIGDTQYF
CDR3 DNA: TGCGCCAGCAGCTTGGACAGGGAAATTGGGGATACGCAGTATTTT

D gene: .
V gene: TRBV7-9
J gene: TRBJ2-5
clone size: many
CDR3 protein: CASSPPAQETQYF
CDR3 DNA: TGTGCCAGCAGCCCACCGGCGCAAGAGACCCAGTACTTC

D gene: TRBD1
V gene: TRBV28
J gene: TRBJ1-5
clone size: many
CDR3 protein: CASRAGTGGNQPQHF
CDR3 DNA: TGTGCCAGCAGGGCCGGGACAGGGGGCAATCAGCCCCAGCATTTT

D gene: .
V gene: TRBV7-9
J gene: TRBJ2-6
clone size: many
CDR3 protein: CASKTRDGANVLTF
CDR3 DNA: TGTGCCAGCAAGACGCGGGATGGGGCCAACGTCCTGACTTTC

D gene: TRBD1
V gene: TRBV27
J gene: TRBJ2-7
clone size: .
CDR3 protein: CASSLSPGQAYEQYF
CDR3 DNA: TGTGCCAGCAGTTTATCCCCCGGACAGGCCTACGAGCAGTACTTC

D gene: .
V gene: TRBV6-2/TRBV6-3
J gene: TRBJ1-2
clone size: many
CDR3 protein: CASKSGFYGYTF
CDR3 DNA: TGTGCCAGCAAGTCGGGATTCTATGGCTACACCTTC

D gene: .
V gene: TRBV3-1
J gene: TRBJ2-1
clone size: few
CDR3 protein: CASSLKGLGGDWRGLGNEQFF
CDR3 DNA: TGTGCCAGCAGTCTAAAGGGGTTAGGGGGCGATTGGCGGGGCCTCGGGAATGAGCAGTTCTTC

D gene: .
V gene: TRBV4-1
J gene: TRBJ1-1
clone size: few
CDR3 protein: CASSQDMYTEAFF
CDR3 DNA: TGCGCCAGCAGCCAAGACATGTACACTGAAGCTTTCTTT

D gene: .
V gene: TRBV6-2/TRBV6-3
J gene: TRBJ2-5
clone size: .
CDR3 protein: CASIATPGAGVETQYF
CDR3 DNA: TGTGCCAGCATTGCCACCCCAGGGGCGGGGGTAGAGACCCAGTACTTC

D gene: TRBD2
V gene: TRBV28
J gene: TRBJ2-3
clone size: .
CDR3 protein: CASSFSVASGGHYPTSTDTQYF
CDR3 DNA: TGTGCCAGCAGTTTCAGCGTTGCTAGCGGGGGCCATTACCCAACCAGCACAGATACGCAGTATTTT

D gene: TRBD1
V gene: TRBV19
J gene: TRBJ2-7
clone size: .
CDR3 protein: CASSIGIPTGMGYEQYF
CDR3 DNA: TGTGCCAGTAGTATCGGGATCCCGACAGGGATGGGCTACGAGCAGTACTTC

D gene: .
V gene: TRBV2
J gene: TRBJ2-7
clone size: few
CDR3 protein: CASSGIGLSEQYF
CDR3 DNA: TGTGCCAGCAGTGGTATAGGTTTGTCCGAGCAGTACTTC

D gene: .
V gene: TRBV6-2/TRBV6-3
J gene: TRBJ2-1
clone size: few
CDR3 protein: CASSYEGGSYNEQFF
CDR3 DNA: TGTGCCAGCAGTTACGAGGGCGGGTCCTACAATGAGCAGTTCTTC

D gene: .
V gene: TRBV6-1
J gene: TRBJ1-3
clone size: many
CDR3 protein: CASSPSTGNTIYF
CDR3 DNA: TGTGCCAGCAGTCCTTCTACTGGAAACACCATATATTTT

D gene: .
V gene: TRBV7-6
J gene: TRBJ2-1
clone size: few
CDR3 protein: CASSFRGDNEQFF
CDR3 DNA: TGTGCCAGCAGCTTCCGCGGAGACAATGAGCAGTTCTTC

D gene: .
V gene: TRBV7-6
J gene: TRBJ1-1
clone size: many
CDR3 protein: CASSLGMGSSEAFF
CDR3 DNA: TGTGCCAGCAGCTTAGGGATGGGGAGCTCTGAAGCTTTCTTT

D gene: TRBD2
V gene: TRBV20-1
J gene: TRBJ2-7
clone size: .
CDR3 protein: CSARSRDYLYEQYF
CDR3 DNA: TGCAGTGCTAGATCGCGGGACTATCTCTACGAGCAGTACTTC